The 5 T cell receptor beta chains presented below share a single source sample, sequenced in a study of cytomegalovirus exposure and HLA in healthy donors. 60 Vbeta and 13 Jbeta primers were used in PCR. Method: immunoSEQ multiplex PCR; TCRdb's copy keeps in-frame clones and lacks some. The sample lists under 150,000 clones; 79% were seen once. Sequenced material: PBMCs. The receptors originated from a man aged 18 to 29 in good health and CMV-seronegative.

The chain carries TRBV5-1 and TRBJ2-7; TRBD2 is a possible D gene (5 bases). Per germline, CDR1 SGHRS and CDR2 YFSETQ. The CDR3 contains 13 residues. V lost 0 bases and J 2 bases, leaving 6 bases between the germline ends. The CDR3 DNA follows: TGCGCCAGCAGCTTGGTTAGCGCCTACGAGCAGTACTTC. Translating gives CASSLVSAYEQYF.

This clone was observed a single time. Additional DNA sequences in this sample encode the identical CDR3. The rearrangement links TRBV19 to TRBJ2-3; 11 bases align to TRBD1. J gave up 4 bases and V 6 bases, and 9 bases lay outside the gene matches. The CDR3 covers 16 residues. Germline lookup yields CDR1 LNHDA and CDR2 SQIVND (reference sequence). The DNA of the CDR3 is TGTGCCAGTAGGTCGTTTGGGACAGGGGGATCAGATACGCAGTATTTT. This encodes CASRSFGTGGSDTQYF.

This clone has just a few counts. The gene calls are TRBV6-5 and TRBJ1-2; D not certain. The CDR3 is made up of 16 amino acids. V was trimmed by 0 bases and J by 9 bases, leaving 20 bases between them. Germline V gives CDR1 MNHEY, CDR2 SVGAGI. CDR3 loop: CASSYSSYRAYDRYTF. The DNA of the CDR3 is TGTGCCAGCAGTTACTCGTCATACAGAGCCTATGATCGCTACACCTTC.

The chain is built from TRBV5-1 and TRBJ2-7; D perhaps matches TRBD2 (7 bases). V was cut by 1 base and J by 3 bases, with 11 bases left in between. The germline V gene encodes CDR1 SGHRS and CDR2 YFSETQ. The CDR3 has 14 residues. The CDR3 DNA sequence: TGCGCCAGCAGCTTGCGGGGGGCGATCTACGAGCAGTACTTC. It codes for CASSLRGAIYEQYF. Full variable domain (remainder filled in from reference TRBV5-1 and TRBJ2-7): KAGVTQTPRYLIKTRGQQVTLSCSPISGHRSVSWYQQTPGQGLQFLFEYFSETQRNKGNFPGRFSGRQFSNSRSEMNVSTLELGDSALYLCASSLRGAIYEQYFGPGTRLTVT.

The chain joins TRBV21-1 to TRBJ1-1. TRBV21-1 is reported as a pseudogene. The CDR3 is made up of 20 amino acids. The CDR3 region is CASSKVVTGGANTMNTEAFF. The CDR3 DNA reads TGTGCCAGCAGCAAAGTAGTTACTGGGGGGGCGAATACTATGAACACTGAAGCTTTCTTT.